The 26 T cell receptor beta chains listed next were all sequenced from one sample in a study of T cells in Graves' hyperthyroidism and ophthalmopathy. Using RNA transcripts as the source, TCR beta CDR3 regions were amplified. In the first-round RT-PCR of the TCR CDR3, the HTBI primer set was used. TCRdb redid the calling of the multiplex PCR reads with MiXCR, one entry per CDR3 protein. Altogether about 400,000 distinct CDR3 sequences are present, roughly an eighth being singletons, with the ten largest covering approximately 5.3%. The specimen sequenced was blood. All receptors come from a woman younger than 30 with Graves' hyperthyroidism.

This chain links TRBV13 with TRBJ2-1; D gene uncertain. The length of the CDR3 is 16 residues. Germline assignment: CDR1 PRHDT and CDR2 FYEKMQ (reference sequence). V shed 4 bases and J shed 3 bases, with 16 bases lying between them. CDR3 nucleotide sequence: TGTGCCAGCAGCTGGAAGGACCGGAAGGTCTACAATGAGCAGTTCTTC. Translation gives CASSWKDRKVYNEQFF.

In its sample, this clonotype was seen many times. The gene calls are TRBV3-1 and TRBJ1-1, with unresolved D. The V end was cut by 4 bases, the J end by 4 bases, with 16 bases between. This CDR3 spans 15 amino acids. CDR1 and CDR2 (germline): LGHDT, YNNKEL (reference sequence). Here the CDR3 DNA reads TGTGCCAGCAGCCCCGCCATTGGGGTCGGCACTGAAGCTTTCTTT. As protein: CASSPAIGVGTEAFF.

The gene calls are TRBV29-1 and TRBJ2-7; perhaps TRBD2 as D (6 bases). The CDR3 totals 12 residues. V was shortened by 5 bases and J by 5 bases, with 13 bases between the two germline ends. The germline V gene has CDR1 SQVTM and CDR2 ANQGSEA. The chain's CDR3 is CSVWGVSDEQYF. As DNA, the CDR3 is TGCAGCGTTTGGGGGGTGAGCGACGAGCAGTACTTC.

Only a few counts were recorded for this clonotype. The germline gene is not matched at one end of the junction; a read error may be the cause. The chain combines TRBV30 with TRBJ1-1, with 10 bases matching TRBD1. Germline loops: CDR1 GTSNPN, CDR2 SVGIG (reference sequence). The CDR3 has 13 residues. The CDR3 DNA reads TGTGTCTGGATGGGACAGGGGTTCACTGAAGCTTTCTTT. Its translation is CVWMGQGFTEAFF.

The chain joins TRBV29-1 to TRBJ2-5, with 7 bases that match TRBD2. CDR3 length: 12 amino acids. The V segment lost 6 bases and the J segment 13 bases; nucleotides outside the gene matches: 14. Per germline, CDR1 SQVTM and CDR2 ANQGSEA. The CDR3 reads CSVMGGDKGRYF. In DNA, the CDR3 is TGCAGCGTGATGGGGGGGGATAAGGGAAGGTACTTC.

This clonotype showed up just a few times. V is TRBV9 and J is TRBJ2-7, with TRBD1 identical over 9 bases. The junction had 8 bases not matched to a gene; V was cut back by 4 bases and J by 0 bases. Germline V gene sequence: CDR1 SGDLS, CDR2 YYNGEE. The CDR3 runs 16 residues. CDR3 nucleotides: TGTGCCAGCAGCCCCTACAGGGGGCTAGACTCCTACGAGCAGTACTTC. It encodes CASSPYRGLDSYEQYF.

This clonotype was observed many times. CDR3 DNA sequence: TGTGCCAGCAGCTTAGTTGCGACTAGCGGGAGAGAAGATACGCAGTATTTT. The encoded protein is CASSLVATSGREDTQYF. This sequence joins TRBV7-2 and TRBJ2-3; 12 nucleotides align to TRBD2. The germline gives CDR1 SGHTA, CDR2 FQGNSA. This CDR3 is 17 amino acids long. The junction had 7 bases not matched to a gene; V was cut back by 1 base and J by 5 bases.

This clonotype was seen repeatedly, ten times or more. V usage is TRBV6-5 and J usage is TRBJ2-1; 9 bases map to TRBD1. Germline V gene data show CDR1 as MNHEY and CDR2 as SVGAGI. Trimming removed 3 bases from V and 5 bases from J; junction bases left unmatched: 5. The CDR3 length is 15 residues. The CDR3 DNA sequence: TGTGCCAGCAGTTATACAGGGGGCGCTCACAATGAGCAGTTCTTC. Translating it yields CASSYTGGAHNEQFF.

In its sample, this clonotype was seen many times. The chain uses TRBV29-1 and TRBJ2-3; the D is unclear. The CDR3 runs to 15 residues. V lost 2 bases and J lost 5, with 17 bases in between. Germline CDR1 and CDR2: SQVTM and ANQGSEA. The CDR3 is CSVEPLVGSRDTQYF. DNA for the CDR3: TGCAGCGTTGAACCGCTAGTAGGTTCCAGAGATACGCAGTATTTT.

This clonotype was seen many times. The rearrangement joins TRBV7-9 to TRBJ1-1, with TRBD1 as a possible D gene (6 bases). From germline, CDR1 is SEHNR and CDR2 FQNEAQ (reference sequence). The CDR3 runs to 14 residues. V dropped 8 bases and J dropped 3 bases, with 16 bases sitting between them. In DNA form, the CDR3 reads TGTGCCAGCGGTACAGGGCCCACCTACACTGAAGCTTTCTTT. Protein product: CASGTGPTYTEAFF.

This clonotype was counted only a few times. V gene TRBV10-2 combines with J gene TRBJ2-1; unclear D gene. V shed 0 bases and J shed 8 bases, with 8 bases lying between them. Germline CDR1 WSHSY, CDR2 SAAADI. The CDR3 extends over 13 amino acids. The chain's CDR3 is CASSESGIHEQFF. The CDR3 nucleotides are TGCGCCAGCAGTGAGTCGGGAATCCATGAGCAGTTCTTC.

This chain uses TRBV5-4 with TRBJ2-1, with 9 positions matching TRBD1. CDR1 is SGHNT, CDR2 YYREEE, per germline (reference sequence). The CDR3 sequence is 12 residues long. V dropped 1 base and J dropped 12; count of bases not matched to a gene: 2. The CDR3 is CASSLKDRGQFF. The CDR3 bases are TGTGCCAGCAGCTTGAAGGACAGGGGGCAGTTCTTC.

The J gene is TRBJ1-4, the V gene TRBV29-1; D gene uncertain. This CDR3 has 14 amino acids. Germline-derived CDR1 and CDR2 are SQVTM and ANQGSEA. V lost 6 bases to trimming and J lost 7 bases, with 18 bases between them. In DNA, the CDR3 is TGCAGCGTCCGGCAGCCAGGAGTCCGTGAAAAACTGTTTTTT. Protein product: CSVRQPGVREKLFF.

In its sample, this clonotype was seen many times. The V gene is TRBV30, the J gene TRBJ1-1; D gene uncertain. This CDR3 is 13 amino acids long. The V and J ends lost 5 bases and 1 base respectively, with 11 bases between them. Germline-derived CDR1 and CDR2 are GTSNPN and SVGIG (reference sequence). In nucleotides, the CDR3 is TGTGCCTGGGCTGAGCGATGGAACACTGAAGCTTTCTTT. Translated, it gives CAWAERWNTEAFF.

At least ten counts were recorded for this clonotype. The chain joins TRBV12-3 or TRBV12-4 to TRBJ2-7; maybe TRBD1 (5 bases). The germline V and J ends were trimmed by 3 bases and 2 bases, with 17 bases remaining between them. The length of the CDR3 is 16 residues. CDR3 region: CASSFGRAQGAYEQYF. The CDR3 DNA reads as TGTGCCAGCAGTTTCGGCAGGGCCCAAGGGGCCTACGAGCAGTACTTC.

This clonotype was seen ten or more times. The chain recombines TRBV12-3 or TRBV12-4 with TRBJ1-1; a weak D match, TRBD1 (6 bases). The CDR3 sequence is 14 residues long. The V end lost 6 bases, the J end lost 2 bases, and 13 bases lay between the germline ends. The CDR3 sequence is CASSYGQQNTEAFF. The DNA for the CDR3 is TGTGCCAGCAGCTACGGACAGCAAAACACTGAAGCTTTCTTT.

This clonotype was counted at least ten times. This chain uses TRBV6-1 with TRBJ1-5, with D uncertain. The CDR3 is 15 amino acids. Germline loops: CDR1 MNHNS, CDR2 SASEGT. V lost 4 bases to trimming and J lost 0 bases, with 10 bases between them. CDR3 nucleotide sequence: TGTGCCAGCAGTGTTGGAGGGAATAGCAATCAGCCCCAGCATTTT. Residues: CASSVGGNSNQPQHF.

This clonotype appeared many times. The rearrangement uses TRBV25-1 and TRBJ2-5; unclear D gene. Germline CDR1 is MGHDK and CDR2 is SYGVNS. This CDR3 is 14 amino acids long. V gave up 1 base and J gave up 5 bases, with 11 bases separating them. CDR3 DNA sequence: TGTGCCAGCAGTGAATGGGTAGCAGACGAGACCCAGTACTTC. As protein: CASSEWVADETQYF.

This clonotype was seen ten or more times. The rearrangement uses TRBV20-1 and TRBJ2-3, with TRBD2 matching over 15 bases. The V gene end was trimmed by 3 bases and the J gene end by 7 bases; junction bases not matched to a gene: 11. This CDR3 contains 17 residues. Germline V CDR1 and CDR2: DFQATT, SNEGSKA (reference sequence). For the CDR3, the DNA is TGCAGTGCTAGGACCGGGACTAGCGGGAGGATTGAGTATACGCAGTATTTT. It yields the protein CSARTGTSGRIEYTQYF.

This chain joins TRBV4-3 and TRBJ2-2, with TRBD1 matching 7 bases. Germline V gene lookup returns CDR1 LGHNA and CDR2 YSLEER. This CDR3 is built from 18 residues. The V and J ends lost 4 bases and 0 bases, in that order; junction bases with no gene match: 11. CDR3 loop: CASSRVRQGYPNTGELFF. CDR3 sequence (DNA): TGCGCCAGCAGCCGGGTCCGACAGGGCTACCCGAACACCGGGGAGCTGTTTTTT.

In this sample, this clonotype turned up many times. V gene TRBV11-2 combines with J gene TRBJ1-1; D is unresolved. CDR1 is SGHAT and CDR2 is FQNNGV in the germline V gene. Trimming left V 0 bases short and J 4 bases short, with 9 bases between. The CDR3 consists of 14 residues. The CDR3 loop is CASSLDRGRTEAFF. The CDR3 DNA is TGTGCCAGCAGCTTAGATCGGGGTCGCACTGAAGCTTTCTTT. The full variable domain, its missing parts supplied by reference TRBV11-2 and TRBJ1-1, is EAGVAQSPRYKIIEKRQSVAFWCNPISGHATLYWYQQILGQGPKLLIQFQNNGVVDDSQLPKDRFSAERLKGVDSTLKIQPAKLEDSAVYLCASSLDRGRTEAFFGQGTRLTVV.

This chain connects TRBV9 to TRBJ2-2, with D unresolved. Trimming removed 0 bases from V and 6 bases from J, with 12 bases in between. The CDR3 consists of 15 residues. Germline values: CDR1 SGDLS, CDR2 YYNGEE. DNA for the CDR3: TGTGCCAGCAGCGTAGAAGGTATCTTAGCCGGGGAGCTGTTTTTT. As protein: CASSVEGILAGELFF.

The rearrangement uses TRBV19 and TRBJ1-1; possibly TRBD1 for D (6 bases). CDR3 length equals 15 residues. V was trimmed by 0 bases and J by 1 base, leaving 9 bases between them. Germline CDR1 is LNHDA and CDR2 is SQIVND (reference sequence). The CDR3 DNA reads TGTGCCAGTAGTATAGAGAGGACAGAGAACACTGAAGCTTTCTTT. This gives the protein CASSIERTENTEAFF.

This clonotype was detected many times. CDR3 sequence (DNA): TGTGCTAGTGGTTTGGCGTTCAATCAGCATGGCTACACCTTC. This gives the protein CASGLAFNQHGYTF. This chain uses TRBV12-5 with TRBJ1-2; D gene uncertain. V lost 1 base and J lost 6, with 12 bases in between. The CDR3 sequence is 14 residues long. Germline values: CDR1 LGHNT, CDR2 FRNRAP. Based on the CDR3 plus reference TRBV12-5 and TRBJ1-2, the full variable domain is DARVTQTPRHKVTEMGQEVTMRCQPILGHNTVFWYRQTMMQGLELLAYFRNRAPLDDSGMPKDRFSAEMPDATLATLKIQPSEPRDSAVYFCASGLAFNQHGYTFGSGTRLTVV.

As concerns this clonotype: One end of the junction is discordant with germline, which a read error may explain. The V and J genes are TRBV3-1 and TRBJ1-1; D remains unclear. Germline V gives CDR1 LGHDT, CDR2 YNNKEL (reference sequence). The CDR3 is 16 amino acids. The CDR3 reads CASSQDHGVMNTEAFF. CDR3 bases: TGTGCCAGCAGCCAAGATCACGGGGTGATGAACACTGAAGCCTTCTTT.

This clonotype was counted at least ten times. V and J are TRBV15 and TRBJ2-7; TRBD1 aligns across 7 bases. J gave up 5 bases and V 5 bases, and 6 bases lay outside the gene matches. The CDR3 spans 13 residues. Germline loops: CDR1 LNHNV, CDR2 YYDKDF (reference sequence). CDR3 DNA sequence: TGTGCCACCAGCCCCTGGGACAGCAACGAGCAGTACTTC. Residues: CATSPWDSNEQYF.